Each of the 32 T cell receptor beta chains below was sequenced from the same sample in a study of neurological immune-mediated disorders. From the 5' RACE reads, TCRdb called clonotypes with MiXCR, one entry per CDR3 protein. Of tens of thousands of distinct CDR3 sequences listed, 2.6% are singletons. The sequenced sample consisted of PBMCs. The receptors originated from a woman aged 25-40 years with multiple sclerosis.

This clonotype was found many times. The chain is built from TRBV5-1 and TRBJ2-2, with 9 bases matching TRBD2. Trimming at V came to 0 bases and at J to 7 bases, leaving 4 bases not matched to a gene. Germline CDR1 SGHRS, CDR2 YFSETQ. The CDR3 totals 15 residues. The CDR3 protein is CASSLATSGGGELFF. CDR3 coding DNA: TGCGCCAGCAGCTTGGCGACTAGCGGAGGCGGGGAGCTGTTTTTT.

This clonotype was seen ten or more times. This sequence joins TRBV29-1 and TRBJ2-5, with D unclear. Trimming cost V 6 bases and J 2 bases, with 10 bases left between them. The CDR3 sequence is 12 residues long. Germline CDR1 is SQVTM and CDR2 is ANQGSEA. The CDR3 loop is CSVVGVQETQYF. CDR3 in DNA: TGCAGCGTCGTAGGAGTACAAGAGACCCAGTACTTC.

This clonotype appeared many times. The chain joins TRBV5-5 to TRBJ2-1; the D gene is possibly TRBD1 (6 bases). Trimming cost V 2 bases and J 7 bases, with 16 bases left between them. This CDR3 contains 15 residues. Germline loops: CDR1 SGHKS, CDR2 YYEKEE (reference sequence). The CDR3 is CASSLDTGLWNEQFF. CDR3 sequence (DNA): TGTGCCAGCAGCTTAGACACAGGGTTATGGAATGAGCAGTTCTTC.

The sample holds many counts of this clonotype. DNA of the CDR3: TGCAGCGTTGAAGATAGCGGGAGACCCTACGAGCAGTACTTC. It specifies CSVEDSGRPYEQYF. V and J are TRBV29-1 and TRBJ2-7, with TRBD2 matching over 9 bases. Germline CDR1 SQVTM, CDR2 ANQGSEA. This CDR3 region has 14 residues. Trimming at V came to 0 bases and at J to 2 bases, leaving 2 bases not matched to a gene.

This clonotype was picked up many times. J is TRBJ1-2 and V is TRBV29-1; TRBD1 agrees at 10 bases. The junction had 4 bases not matched to a gene; V was cut back by 6 bases and J by 6 bases. The CDR3 is made up of 12 amino acids. The germline CDR1 and CDR2 sequences are SQVTM and ANQGSEA. DNA for the CDR3: TGCAGCGTGGACAGGGGGTCGGATGGCTACACCTTC. The encoded protein is CSVDRGSDGYTF.

This clonotype was recorded at least ten times. The rearrangement uses TRBV7-2 and TRBJ2-1; D possibly corresponds to TRBD2 (6 bases). This CDR3 contains 13 residues. Trimming removed 3 bases from V and 7 bases from J, with 10 bases in between. The germline gives CDR1 SGHTA, CDR2 FQGNSA. The CDR3 is CASSFLEGNEQFF. In DNA form, the CDR3 reads TGTGCCAGCAGCTTTCTGGAGGGGAATGAGCAGTTCTTC.

This chain connects TRBV20-1 to TRBJ2-7; tentatively, D is TRBD1 (6 bases). This CDR3 contains 15 residues. Germline V gives CDR1 DFQATT, CDR2 SNEGSKA (reference sequence). V dropped 6 bases and J dropped 7 bases, with 25 bases sitting between them. This chain's CDR3 is CSAAWDTRLPWEQYF. In DNA, the CDR3 is TGCAGTGCGGCCTGGGACACACGCCTACCCTGGGAGCAGTACTTC.

The table lists this clonotype with many counts. J is TRBJ2-3 and V is TRBV20-1; perhaps TRBD2 as D (5 bases). The CDR3 length is 13 residues. V lost 2 bases, J lost 6 bases, and 12 bases lay in between. Germline assignment: CDR1 DFQATT and CDR2 SNEGSKA (reference sequence). CDR3 DNA: TGCAGTGCTAGACGCCGACGAGGGGATACGCAGTATTTT. This gives the protein CSARRRRGDTQYF.

The chain employs TRBV18 and TRBJ2-6; D ambiguous. Germline V gives CDR1 KGHSH, CDR2 LQKENI. Between the trimmed V and J ends, which lost 4 bases and 0 bases, there was a span of 10 bases. The CDR3 has 16 residues. CDR3 coding DNA: TGTGCCAGCTCACTCGGACGAAGCTCTGGGGCCAACGTCCTGACTTTC. Translating gives CASSLGRSSGANVLTF. The complete variable domain, with remaining parts taken from reference TRBV18 and TRBJ2-6, reads NAGVMQNPRHLVRRRGQEARLRCSPMKGHSHVYWYRQLPEEGLKFMVYLQKENIIDESGMPKERFSAEFPKEGPSILRIQQVVRGDSAAYFCASSLGRSSGANVLTFGAGSRLTVL.

This clonotype was seen many times. The V call is TRBV28, the J call TRBJ2-7; D is undetermined. Germline V gene lookup returns CDR1 MDHEN and CDR2 SYDVKM. This CDR3 region has 11 residues. V was clipped by 10 bases and J by 8 bases, with 15 bases between them. The CDR3 loop is CATTDLWQQYF. CDR3 DNA sequence: TGTGCCACCACCGATCTCTGGCAGCAGTACTTC. The full variable domain, its missing parts supplied by reference TRBV28 and TRBJ2-7, is DVKVTQSSRYLVKRTGEKVFLECVQDMDHENMFWYRQDPGLGLRLIYFSYDVKMKEKGDIPEGYSVSREKKERFSLILESASTNQTSMYLCATTDLWQQYFGPGTRLTVT.

This clonotype has ten or more counts. This chain joins TRBV12-3 or TRBV12-4 and TRBJ1-1, with TRBD1 as a possible D gene (6 bases). The CDR3 is made up of 17 amino acids. Trimming removed 5 bases from V and 4 bases from J, with 23 bases in between. CDR3: CASSPGAFGGGSTEAFF. CDR3 DNA sequence: TGTGCCAGCAGTCCAGGTGCTTTTGGGGGCGGTAGCACTGAAGCTTTCTTT.

This clonotype showed up many times. The V call is TRBV7-2, the J call TRBJ2-7, with TRBD2 identical over 7 bases. The V and J ends lost 1 base and 3 bases, in that order; junction bases with no gene match: 3. The CDR3 is 14 residues long. The germline V gene encodes CDR1 SGHTA and CDR2 FQGNSA. The CDR3 DNA follows: TGTGCCAGCAGCTTAGGGGTAGCGGGCTACGAGCAGTACTTC. Encoded protein: CASSLGVAGYEQYF. Full variable domain (outside the CDR3, taken from reference TRBV7-2 and TRBJ2-7): GAGVSQSPSNKVTEKGKDVELRCDPISGHTALYWYRQSLGQGLEFLIYFQGNSAPDKSGLPSDRFSAERTGGSVSTLTIQRTQQEDSAVYLCASSLGVAGYEQYFGPGTRLTVT.

This clonotype was counted ten times or more. This chain joins TRBV7-2 and TRBJ2-7; either TRBD1 or TRBD2 may supply D (5 bases each). Germline V lookup: CDR1 SGHTA, CDR2 FQGNSA. The CDR3 is 15 residues long. V was shortened by 2 bases and J by 2 bases, with 13 bases between the two germline ends. CDR3: CASSLYGALPYEQYF. The DNA for the CDR3 is TGTGCCAGCAGCTTATACGGGGCCCTCCCCTACGAGCAGTACTTC.

This clonotype has at least ten counts. V and J are TRBV20-1 and TRBJ2-1; weak D call: TRBD1 (5 bases). Germline values: CDR1 DFQATT, CDR2 SNEGSKA (reference sequence). The CDR3 runs to 16 residues. Trimming pared 3 bases from V and 1 base from J, leaving 16 bases between. The chain's CDR3 is CSASGWGKVSYNEQFF. DNA for the CDR3: TGCAGTGCTAGTGGTTGGGGCAAGGTGTCCTACAATGAGCAGTTCTTC.

The V and J genes are TRBV6-1 and TRBJ2-7, with D possibly TRBD2 on 6 matching bases. The CDR3 extends over 15 amino acids. V was shortened by 4 bases and J by 0 bases, with 13 bases between the two germline ends. Germline CDR1 and CDR2: MNHNS and SASEGT. The CDR3 region is CASSGASANSYEQYF. Written as DNA, the CDR3 is TGTGCCAGCAGTGGGGCTAGCGCGAACTCCTACGAGCAGTACTTC.

This clonotype was seen at least ten times. The genes are TRBV7-2 and TRBJ2-5; D is undetermined. The CDR3 has 14 residues. Trimming cost V 1 base and J 4 bases, with 10 bases left between them. CDR1 and CDR2 (germline): SGHTA, FQGNSA. Here the CDR3 DNA reads TGTGCCAGCAGCTTAGGGGGTATGGGAGAGACCCAGTACTTC. It yields the protein CASSLGGMGETQYF.

By sample share, this clonotype is medium-sized (0.01 to 0.1%). The rearrangement joins TRBV5-1 to TRBJ2-7, with 7 bases matching TRBD2. Germline assignment: CDR1 SGHRS and CDR2 YFSETQ. The CDR3 has 13 residues. With V trimmed by 4 bases and J by 3 bases, 4 bases remained unmatched. For the CDR3, the DNA is TGCGCCAGCAGCCAGCGGGGCTACTACGAGCAGTACTTC. It translates to CASSQRGYYEQYF.

This clonotype was seen ten or more times. V usage is TRBV6-1 and J usage is TRBJ2-1; 7 bases are a match to TRBD2. J gave up 3 bases and V 6 bases, and 8 bases lay outside the gene matches. The CDR3 contains 15 residues. Per the germline V gene, CDR1 is MNHNS and CDR2 is SASEGT. The CDR3 DNA is TGTGCCAGCAGGATTGGGAGGGCCTTCTACAATGAGCAGTTCTTC. It encodes CASRIGRAFYNEQFF.

This clonotype was recorded at least ten times. The chain couples TRBV5-6 to TRBJ2-4; 8 nucleotides align to TRBD1. Per the germline V gene, CDR1 is SGHDT and CDR2 is YYEEEE. The CDR3 is made up of 16 amino acids. Losses at the gene ends were 4 bases for V and 1 base for J; bases not matched to a gene: 7. The CDR3 loop is CASSPDRVSAKNIQYF. The DNA of the CDR3 is TGTGCCAGCAGCCCGGACAGGGTTTCTGCCAAAAACATTCAGTACTTC. Supplemented by reference TRBV5-6 and TRBJ2-4, the full variable domain reads DAGVTQSPTHLIKTRGQQVTLRCSPKSGHDTVSWYQQALGQGPQFIFQYYEEEERQRGNFPDRFSGHQFPNYSSELNVNALLLGDSALYLCASSPDRVSAKNIQYFGAGTRLSVL.

This clonotype was picked up many times. DNA for the CDR3: TGTGCCAGCAGCGCCCGGAATAGCGGGAGCGCAGATACGCAGTATTTT. It yields the protein CASSARNSGSADTQYF. The chain employs TRBV11-2 and TRBJ2-3; TRBD2 matches 9 bases. The CDR3 extends over 16 amino acids. CDR1 is SGHAT, CDR2 FQNNGV, per germline. The junction had 10 bases not matched to a gene; V was cut back by 5 bases and J by 4 bases. The full variable domain, rest sourced from reference TRBV11-2 and TRBJ2-3, is EAGVAQSPRYKIIEKRQSVAFWCNPISGHATLYWYQQILGQGPKLLIQFQNNGVVDDSQLPKDRFSAERLKGVDSTLKIQPAKLEDSAVYLCASSARNSGSADTQYFGPGTRLTVL.

Ten or more counts support this clonotype. The chain recombines TRBV4-3 with TRBJ2-5; D is ambiguous. Germline CDR1 is LGHNA and CDR2 is YSLEER. Trimming removed 4 bases from V and 5 bases from J, with 17 bases in between. The CDR3 has 15 amino acids. CDR3 amino acids: CASSLTLGLMETQYF. The CDR3, as DNA: TGCGCCAGCAGCCTCACTCTGGGTTTGATGGAGACCCAGTACTTC.

Ten or more counts support this clonotype. The rearrangement links TRBV5-1 to TRBJ2-7, with 9 nucleotides matching TRBD2. This CDR3 has 14 residues. Germline CDR1 reads SGHRS; CDR2 reads YFSETQ. V lost 5 bases and J lost 3; bases outside the gene matches: 6. Here the CDR3 reads CASRYLAGLYEQYF. CDR3 nucleotide sequence: TGCGCCAGCAGGTATCTAGCGGGGCTCTACGAGCAGTACTTC.

This clonotype was detected many times. The chain employs TRBV12-3 or TRBV12-4 and TRBJ1-4; D is unclear. Trimming shortened V by 7 bases and J by 0 bases, and 18 bases separated the two germline ends. The CDR3 totals 17 residues. The CDR3 DNA sequence: TGTGCCAGCACTCTGGGTGGCTCTTCGGCAACTAATGAAAAACTGTTTTTT. It yields the protein CASTLGGSSATNEKLFF.

This clonotype was detected ten times or more. The V call is TRBV7-9, the J call TRBJ1-1; TRBD1 matches 7 bases. The V and J ends lost 5 bases and 2 bases, in that order; junction bases with no gene match: 8. This CDR3 has 15 residues. Germline V lookup: CDR1 SEHNR, CDR2 FQNEAQ (reference sequence). CDR3 bases: TGTGCCAGCAGCCCCAAGGGGGCCCAAAACACTGAAGCTTTCTTT. It encodes CASSPKGAQNTEAFF. The entire variable domain, with the rest obtained from reference TRBV7-9 and TRBJ1-1, is as follows: DTGVSQNPRHKITKRGQNVTFRCDPISEHNRLYWYRQTLGQGPEFLTYFQNEAQLEKSRLLSDRFSAERPKGSFSTLEIQRTEQGDSAMYLCASSPKGAQNTEAFFGQGTRLTVV.

This clonotype has at least ten counts. The V and J genes are TRBV30 and TRBJ2-2; TRBD2 aligns across 8 bases. The CDR3 is 14 residues long. Per germline, CDR1 GTSNPN and CDR2 SVGIG (reference sequence). CDR3 residues: CARTAGVLTGELFF. The CDR3 bases are TGTGCTCGGACAGCGGGAGTGTTGACCGGGGAGCTGTTTTTT.

This clonotype was counted at least ten times. V is TRBV30 and J is TRBJ2-3; 12 bases are a match to TRBD1. V lost 0 bases, J lost 12 bases, and 4 bases stayed unmatched. There are 13 residues in the CDR3. From germline, CDR1 is GTSNPN and CDR2 SVGIG (reference sequence). The CDR3 DNA follows: TGTGCCTGGAGTGTCCTGGGACAGGGGGCCCAGTATTTT. Its protein is CAWSVLGQGAQYF.

The chain has TRBV28 and TRBJ2-7; D is possibly TRBD1 or TRBD2 (5 bases each). Trimming left V 3 bases short and J 4 bases short, with 25 bases between. The CDR3 consists of 18 residues. Germline loops: CDR1 MDHEN, CDR2 SYDVKM. The DNA of the CDR3 is TGTGCCAGCAGTTTTAAACTAGTGGGAGTGGGGCCTGCGTACGAGCAGTACTTC. Protein product: CASSFKLVGVGPAYEQYF.

This clonotype was counted many times. This sequence joins TRBV7-2 and TRBJ2-1, with 7 bases lining up with TRBD2. The germline CDR1 and CDR2 sequences are SGHTA and FQGNSA. With V trimmed by 5 bases and J by 7 bases, 8 bases remained unmatched. The CDR3 loop spans 14 amino acids. The CDR3 region has the DNA TGTGCCAGCAGCCCAACCCTTAGCGGGAATGAGCAGTTCTTC. Translated: CASSPTLSGNEQFF.

This clonotype occurred many times. The rearrangement uses TRBV15 and TRBJ2-7; 7 nucleotides match TRBD1. This CDR3 contains 14 residues. Germline V lookup: CDR1 LNHNV, CDR2 YYDKDF (reference sequence). V lost 2 bases to trimming and J lost 6 bases; unmatched junction nucleotides: 7. The CDR3 nucleotides are TGTGCCACCAGCAGACTCCCACAGGGGACCGAGCAGTACTTC. Encoded protein: CATSRLPQGTEQYF. The complete variable domain, with remaining parts taken from reference TRBV15 and TRBJ2-7, reads DAMVIQNPRYQVTQFGKPVTLSCSQTLNHNVMYWYQQKSSQAPKLLFHYYDKDFNNEADTPDNFQSRRPNTSFCFLDIRSPGLGDTAMYLCATSRLPQGTEQYFGPGTRLTVT.

This clonotype was observed many times. This sequence joins TRBV12-3 or TRBV12-4 and TRBJ2-3; D is possibly TRBD2 (5 bases). Between the trimmed V and J ends, which lost 5 bases and 12 bases, there was a span of 21 bases. The CDR3 sequence is 14 residues long. The CDR3 region is CASSLRKSSHPQYF. The CDR3 region has the DNA TGTGCCAGCAGTCTGAGAAAATCTAGCCACCCACAGTATTTT.

This clonotype has at least ten counts. The chain carries TRBV27 and TRBJ2-3; 9 bases align to TRBD2. V gave up 3 bases and J gave up 3 bases; unmatched junction bases: 7. The germline V gene has CDR1 MNHEY and CDR2 SMNVEV (reference sequence). The CDR3 extends over 16 amino acids. The CDR3 loop reads CASSFRAGGGTDTQYF. The CDR3 region has the DNA TGTGCCAGCAGTTTTAGGGCGGGAGGGGGTACAGATACGCAGTATTTT.

This clonotype was seen repeatedly, ten times or more. The rearrangement uses TRBV27 and TRBJ2-7; TRBD1 matches at 9 bases. CDR1 is MNHEY and CDR2 is SMNVEV in the germline V gene (reference sequence). J was trimmed by 11 bases and V by 5 bases; bases with no gene match: 13. The CDR3 extends over 14 amino acids. CDR3 protein: CASSPRTGVREKYF. Written as DNA, the CDR3 is TGTGCCAGCAGTCCCCGGACAGGGGTGAGGGAGAAGTACTTC.